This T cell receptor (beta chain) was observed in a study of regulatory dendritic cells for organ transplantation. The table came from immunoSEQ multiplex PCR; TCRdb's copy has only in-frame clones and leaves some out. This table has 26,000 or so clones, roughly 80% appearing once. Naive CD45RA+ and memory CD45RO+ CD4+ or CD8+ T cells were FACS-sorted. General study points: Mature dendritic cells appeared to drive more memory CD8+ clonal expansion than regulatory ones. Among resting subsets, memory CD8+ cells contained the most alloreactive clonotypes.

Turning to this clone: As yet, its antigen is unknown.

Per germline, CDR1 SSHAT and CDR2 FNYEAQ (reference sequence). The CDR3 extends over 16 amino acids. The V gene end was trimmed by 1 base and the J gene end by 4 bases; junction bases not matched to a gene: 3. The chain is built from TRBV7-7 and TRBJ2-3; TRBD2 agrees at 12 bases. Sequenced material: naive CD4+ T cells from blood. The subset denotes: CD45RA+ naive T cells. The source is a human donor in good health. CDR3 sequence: CASSLGLAGGSDTQYF. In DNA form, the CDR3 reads TGTGCCAGCAGCTTAGGCCTAGCGGGGGGGTCAGATACGCAGTATTTT.